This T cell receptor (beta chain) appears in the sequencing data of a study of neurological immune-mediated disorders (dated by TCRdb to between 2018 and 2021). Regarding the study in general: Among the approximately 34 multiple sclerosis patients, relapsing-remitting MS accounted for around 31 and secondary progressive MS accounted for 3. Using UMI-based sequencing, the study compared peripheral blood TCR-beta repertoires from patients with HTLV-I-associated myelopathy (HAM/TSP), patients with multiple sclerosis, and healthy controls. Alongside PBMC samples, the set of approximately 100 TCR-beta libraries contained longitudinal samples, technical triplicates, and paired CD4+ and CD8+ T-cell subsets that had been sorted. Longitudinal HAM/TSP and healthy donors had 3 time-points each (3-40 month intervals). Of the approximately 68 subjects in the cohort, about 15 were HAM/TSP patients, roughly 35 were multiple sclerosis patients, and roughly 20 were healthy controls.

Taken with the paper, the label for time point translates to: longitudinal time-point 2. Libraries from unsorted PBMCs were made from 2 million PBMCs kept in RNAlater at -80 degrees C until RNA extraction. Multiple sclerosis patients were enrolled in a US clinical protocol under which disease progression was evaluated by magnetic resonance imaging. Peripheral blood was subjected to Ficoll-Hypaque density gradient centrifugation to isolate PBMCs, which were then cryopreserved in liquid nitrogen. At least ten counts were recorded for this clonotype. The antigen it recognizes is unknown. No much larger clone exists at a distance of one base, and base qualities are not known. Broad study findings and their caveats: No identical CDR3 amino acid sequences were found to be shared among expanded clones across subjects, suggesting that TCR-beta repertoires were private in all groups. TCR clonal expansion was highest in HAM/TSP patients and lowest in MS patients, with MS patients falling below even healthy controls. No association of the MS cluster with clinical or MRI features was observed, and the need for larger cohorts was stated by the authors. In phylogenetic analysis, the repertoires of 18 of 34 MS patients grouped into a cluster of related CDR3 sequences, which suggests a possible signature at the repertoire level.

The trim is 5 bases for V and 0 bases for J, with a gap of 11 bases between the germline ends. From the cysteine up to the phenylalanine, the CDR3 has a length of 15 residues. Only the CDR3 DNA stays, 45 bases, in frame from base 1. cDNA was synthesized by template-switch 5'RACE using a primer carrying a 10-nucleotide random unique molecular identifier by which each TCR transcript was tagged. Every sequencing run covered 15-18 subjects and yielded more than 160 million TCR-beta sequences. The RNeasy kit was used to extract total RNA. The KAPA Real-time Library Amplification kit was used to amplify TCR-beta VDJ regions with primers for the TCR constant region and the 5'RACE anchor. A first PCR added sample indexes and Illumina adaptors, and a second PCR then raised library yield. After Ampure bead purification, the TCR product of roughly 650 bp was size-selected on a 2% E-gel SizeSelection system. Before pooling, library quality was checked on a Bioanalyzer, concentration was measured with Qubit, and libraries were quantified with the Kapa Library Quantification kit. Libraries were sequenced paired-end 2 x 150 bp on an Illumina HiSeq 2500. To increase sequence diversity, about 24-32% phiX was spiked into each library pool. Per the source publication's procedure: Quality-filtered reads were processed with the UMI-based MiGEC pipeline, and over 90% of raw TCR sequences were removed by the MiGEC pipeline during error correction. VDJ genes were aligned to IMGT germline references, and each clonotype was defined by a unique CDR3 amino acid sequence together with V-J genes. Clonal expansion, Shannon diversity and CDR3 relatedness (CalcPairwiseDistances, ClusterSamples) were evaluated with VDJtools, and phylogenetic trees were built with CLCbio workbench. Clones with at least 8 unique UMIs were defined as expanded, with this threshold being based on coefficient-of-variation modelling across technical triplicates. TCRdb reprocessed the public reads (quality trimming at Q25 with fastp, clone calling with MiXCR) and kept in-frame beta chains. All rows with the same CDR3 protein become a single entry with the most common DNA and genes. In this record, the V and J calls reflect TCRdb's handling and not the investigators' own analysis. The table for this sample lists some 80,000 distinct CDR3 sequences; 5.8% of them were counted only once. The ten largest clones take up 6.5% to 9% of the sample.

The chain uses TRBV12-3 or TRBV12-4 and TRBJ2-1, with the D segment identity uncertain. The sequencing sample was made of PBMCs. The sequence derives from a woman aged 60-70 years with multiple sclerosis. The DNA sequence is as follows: TGTGCCAGCAGTAGGGTCCCCCTCTCCTACAATGAGCAGTTCTTC. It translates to CASSRVPLSYNEQFF.